The present TCR beta chain was sequenced within a study of Graves' ophthalmopathy and Graves' hyperthyroidism. This clonotype was recorded a few times. J gave up 1 base and V 4 bases, and 7 bases lay outside the gene matches. The germline V gene has CDR1 SGHAT and CDR2 FQNNGV. The CDR3 runs 15 residues. The study amplified TCR beta CDR3 regions using RNA transcripts. The library came from an HTBI-primed first-round RT-PCR and a second-round multiplex PCR. MiXCR, applied by TCRdb to the multiplex PCR reads, yields one record per CDR3 protein. The data hold about 740,000 distinct CDR3 sequences, with 35% to 50% observed a single time.

The chain couples TRBV11-2 to TRBJ2-7, with TRBD2 identical over 7 bases. Material for sequencing was peripheral blood. This receptor was identified in an adult man with Graves' ophthalmopathy. For the CDR3, the DNA is TGTGCCAGCAGCTCGGGAGGCAGATATTCCTACGAGCAGTACTTC. This encodes CASSSGGRYSYEQYF.